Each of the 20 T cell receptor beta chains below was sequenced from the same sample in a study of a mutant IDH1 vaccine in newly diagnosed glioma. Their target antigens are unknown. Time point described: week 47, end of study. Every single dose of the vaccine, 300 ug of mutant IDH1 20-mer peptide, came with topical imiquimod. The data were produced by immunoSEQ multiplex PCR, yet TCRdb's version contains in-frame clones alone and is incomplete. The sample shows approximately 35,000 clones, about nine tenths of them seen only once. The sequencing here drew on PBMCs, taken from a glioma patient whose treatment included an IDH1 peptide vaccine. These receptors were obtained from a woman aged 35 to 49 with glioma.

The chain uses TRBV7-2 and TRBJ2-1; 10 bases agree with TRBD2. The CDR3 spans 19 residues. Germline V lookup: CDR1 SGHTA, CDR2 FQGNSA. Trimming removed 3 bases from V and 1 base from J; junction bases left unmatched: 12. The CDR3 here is CASSFKGSGGTQSYNEQFF. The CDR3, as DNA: TGTGCCAGCAGCTTCAAGGGTAGCGGGGGGACCCAATCCTACAATGAGCAGTTCTTC.

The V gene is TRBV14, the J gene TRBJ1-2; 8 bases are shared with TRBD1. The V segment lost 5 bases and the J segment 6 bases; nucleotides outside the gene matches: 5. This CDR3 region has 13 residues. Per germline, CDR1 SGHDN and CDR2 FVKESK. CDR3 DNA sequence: TGTGCCAGCAGCGGACAGGGATGGGATGGCTACACCTTC. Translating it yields CASSGQGWDGYTF.

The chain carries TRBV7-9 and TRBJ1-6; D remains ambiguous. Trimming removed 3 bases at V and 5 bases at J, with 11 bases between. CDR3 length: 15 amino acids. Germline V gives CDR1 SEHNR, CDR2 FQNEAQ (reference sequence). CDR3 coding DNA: TGTGCCAGCAGCTTTTCAACAGCCCATAATTCACCCCTCCACTTT. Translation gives CASSFSTAHNSPLHF.

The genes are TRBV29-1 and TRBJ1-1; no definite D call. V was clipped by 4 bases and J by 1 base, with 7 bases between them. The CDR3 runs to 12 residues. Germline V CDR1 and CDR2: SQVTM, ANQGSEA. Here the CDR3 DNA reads TGCAGCGTTGGCCGACAGAACACTGAAGCTTTCTTT. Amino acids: CSVGRQNTEAFF.

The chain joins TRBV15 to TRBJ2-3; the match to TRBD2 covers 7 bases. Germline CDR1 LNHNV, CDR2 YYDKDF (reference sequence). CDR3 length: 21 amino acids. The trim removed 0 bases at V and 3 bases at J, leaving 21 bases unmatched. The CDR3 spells CATSRDLTSAGGSGVTDTQYF. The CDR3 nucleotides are TGTGCCACCAGCAGAGATTTAACTAGCGCCGGTGGGTCAGGTGTGACAGATACGCAGTATTTT. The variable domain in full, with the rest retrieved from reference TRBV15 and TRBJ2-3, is DAMVIQNPRYQVTQFGKPVTLSCSQTLNHNVMYWYQQKSSQAPKLLFHYYDKDFNNEADTPDNFQSRRPNTSFCFLDIRSPGLGDTAMYLCATSRDLTSAGGSGVTDTQYFGPGTRLTVL.

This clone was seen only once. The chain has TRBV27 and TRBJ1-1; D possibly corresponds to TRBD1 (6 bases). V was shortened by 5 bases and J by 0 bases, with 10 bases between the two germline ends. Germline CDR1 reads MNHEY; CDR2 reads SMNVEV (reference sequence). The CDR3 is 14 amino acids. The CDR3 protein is CASSGGRLNTEAFF. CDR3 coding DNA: TGTGCCAGCAGTGGGGGCAGACTGAACACTGAAGCTTTCTTT.

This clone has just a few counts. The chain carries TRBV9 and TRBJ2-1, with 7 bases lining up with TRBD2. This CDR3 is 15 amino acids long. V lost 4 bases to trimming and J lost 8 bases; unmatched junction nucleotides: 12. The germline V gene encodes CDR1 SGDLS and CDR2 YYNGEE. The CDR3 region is CASSPLIAGVDEQFF. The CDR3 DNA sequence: TGTGCCAGCAGCCCCCTTATAGCGGGCGTCGATGAGCAGTTCTTC.

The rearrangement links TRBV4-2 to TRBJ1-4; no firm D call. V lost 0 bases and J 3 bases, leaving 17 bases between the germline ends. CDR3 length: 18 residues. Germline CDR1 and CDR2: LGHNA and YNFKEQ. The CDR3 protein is CASSQEARQLVPNEKLFF. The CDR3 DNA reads TGTGCCAGCAGCCAAGAAGCGAGGCAGCTAGTTCCTAATGAAAAACTGTTTTTT.

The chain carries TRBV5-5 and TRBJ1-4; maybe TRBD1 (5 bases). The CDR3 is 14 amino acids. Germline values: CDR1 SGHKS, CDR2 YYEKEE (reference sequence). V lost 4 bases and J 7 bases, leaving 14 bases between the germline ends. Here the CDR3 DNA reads TGTGCCAGCAGCCCCCCCGACAGTACTGAAAAACTGTTTTTT. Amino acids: CASSPPDSTEKLFF.

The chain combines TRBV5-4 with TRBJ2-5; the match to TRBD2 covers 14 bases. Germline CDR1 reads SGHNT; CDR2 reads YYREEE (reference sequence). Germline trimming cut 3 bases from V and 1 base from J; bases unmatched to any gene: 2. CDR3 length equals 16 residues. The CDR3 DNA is TGTGCCAGCAGCTACGGACTAGCGGGAGGCCAAGAGACCCAGTACTTC. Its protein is CASSYGLAGGQETQYF.

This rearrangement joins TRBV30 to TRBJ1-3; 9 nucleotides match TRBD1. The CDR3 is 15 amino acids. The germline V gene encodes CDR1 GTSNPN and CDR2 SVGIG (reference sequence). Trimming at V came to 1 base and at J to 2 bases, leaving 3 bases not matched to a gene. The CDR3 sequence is CAWSGGTGPGNTIYF. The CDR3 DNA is TGTGCCTGGAGTGGGGGGACAGGGCCTGGAAACACCATATATTTT.

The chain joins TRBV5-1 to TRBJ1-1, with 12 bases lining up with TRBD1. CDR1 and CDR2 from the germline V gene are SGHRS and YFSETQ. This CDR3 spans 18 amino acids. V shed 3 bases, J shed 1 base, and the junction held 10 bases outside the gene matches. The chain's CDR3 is CASSWSRDRGLGNTEAFF. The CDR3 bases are TGCGCCAGCAGCTGGAGCCGGGACAGGGGGCTTGGGAACACTGAAGCTTTCTTT.

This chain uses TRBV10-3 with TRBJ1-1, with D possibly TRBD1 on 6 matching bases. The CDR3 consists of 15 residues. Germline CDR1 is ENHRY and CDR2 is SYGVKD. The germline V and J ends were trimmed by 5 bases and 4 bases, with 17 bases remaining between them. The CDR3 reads CAISPGAGGGTEAFF. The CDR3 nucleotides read TGTGCCATCAGTCCCGGGGCGGGGGGCGGCACTGAAGCTTTCTTT.

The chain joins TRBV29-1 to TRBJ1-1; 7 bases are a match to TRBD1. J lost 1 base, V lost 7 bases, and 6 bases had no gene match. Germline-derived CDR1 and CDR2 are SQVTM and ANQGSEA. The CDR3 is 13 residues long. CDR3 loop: CSAKGQPNTEAFF. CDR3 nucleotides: TGCAGCGCTAAGGGACAGCCGAACACTGAAGCTTTCTTT. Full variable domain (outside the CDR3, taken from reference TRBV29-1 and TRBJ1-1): SAVISQKPSRDICQRGTSLTIQCQVDSQVTMMFWYRQQPGQSLTLIATANQGSEATYESGFVIDKFPISRPNLTFSTLTVSNMSPEDSSIYLCSAKGQPNTEAFFGQGTRLTVV.

The CDR3 DNA reads TGTGCCATCAGTGAGTCGGACTATTATAGCAATCAGCCCCAGCATTTT. Its translation: CAISESDYYSNQPQHF. This chain links TRBV10-3 with TRBJ1-5; D gene uncertain. Between the trimmed V and J ends, which lost 0 bases and 0 bases, there was a span of 9 bases. This CDR3 has 16 residues. The germline CDR1 and CDR2 sequences are ENHRY and SYGVKD.

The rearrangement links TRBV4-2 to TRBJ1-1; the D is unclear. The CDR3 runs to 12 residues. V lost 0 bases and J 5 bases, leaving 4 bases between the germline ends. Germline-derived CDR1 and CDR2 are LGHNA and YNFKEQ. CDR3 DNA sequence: TGTGCCAGCAGCCAAGAAAAAACTGAAGCTTTCTTT. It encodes CASSQEKTEAFF.

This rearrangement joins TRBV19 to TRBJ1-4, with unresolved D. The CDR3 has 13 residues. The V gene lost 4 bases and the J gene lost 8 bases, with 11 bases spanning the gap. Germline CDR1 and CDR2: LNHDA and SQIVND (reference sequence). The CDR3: CASSTQVREKLFF. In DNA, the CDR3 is TGTGCCAGTAGTACTCAAGTTCGCGAAAAACTGTTTTTT.

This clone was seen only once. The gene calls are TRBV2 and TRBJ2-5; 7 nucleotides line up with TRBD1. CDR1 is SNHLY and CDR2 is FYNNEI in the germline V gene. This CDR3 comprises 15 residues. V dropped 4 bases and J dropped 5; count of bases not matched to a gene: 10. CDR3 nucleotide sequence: TGTGCCAGCAGTGCGAGGACAGGTTCATGGGAGACCCAGTACTTC. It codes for CASSARTGSWETQYF.

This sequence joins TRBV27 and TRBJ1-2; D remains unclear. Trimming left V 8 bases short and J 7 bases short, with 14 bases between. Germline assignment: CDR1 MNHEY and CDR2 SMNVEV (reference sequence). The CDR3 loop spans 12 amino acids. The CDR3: CASAIFPGGYTF. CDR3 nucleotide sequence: TGTGCCAGCGCTATCTTCCCGGGTGGCTACACCTTC.

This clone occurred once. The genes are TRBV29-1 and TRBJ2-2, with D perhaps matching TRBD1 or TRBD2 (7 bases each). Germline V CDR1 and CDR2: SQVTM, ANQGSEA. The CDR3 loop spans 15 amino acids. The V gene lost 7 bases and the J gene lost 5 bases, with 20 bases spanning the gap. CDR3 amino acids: CSAQGGGSKTGELFF. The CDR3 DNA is TGCAGCGCCCAGGGGGGCGGGAGTAAAACCGGGGAGCTGTTTTTT.